This is a list of T cell receptor beta chains from one sample in a study of cytomegalovirus exposure and HLA in healthy donors. The method was immunoSEQ multiplex PCR; TCRdb's version includes in-frame clones alone and lacks a portion of them. The table lists over 200,000 clones, approximately 79% of them singletons, with 1.5% to 2% in the top ten. Sequencing was performed on PBMCs. The receptors here all came from a male donor in good health and CMV-seronegative. Each CDR3 is given with its conserved first and last residue. D genes are given only for firm matches. For some rows the clone size is stated as once, few or many, or as a class when expanded; others skip it.

>TRBJ2-3|TRBV20-1|NA|NA
TGCAGTGCTGGGCGTACAGATACGCAGTATTTT
CSAGRTDTQYF
>TRBJ1-2|TRBV19|NA|NA
TGTGCCAGTAGTATGGTAGGGGATGGCTACACCTTC
CASSMVGDGYTF
>TRBJ2-5|TRBV28|TRBD1|NA
TGTGCCAGCAGTCCACGACAGGGAGAGGGGGAGACCCAGTACTTC
CASSPRQGEGETQYF
>TRBJ1-2|TRBV29-1|TRBD1|NA
TGCAGCGTTGAAAGGGACAGAATGTTAGGGGACTCTGGCTACACCTTC
CSVERDRMLGDSGYTF
>TRBJ2-3|TRBV7-8|NA|NA
TGTGCCAGCAGCTTCCCAGGGCCAACTAGCACAGATACGCAGTATTTT
CASSFPGPTSTDTQYF
>TRBJ1-2|TRBV6-4|TRBD1|NA
TGTGCCAGCAGCCTCGGACAGGGGGCCTTTAACTATGGCTACACCTTC
CASSLGQGAFNYGYTF
>TRBJ2-3|TRBV7-3|NA|NA
TGTGCCAGCAGCTCCGGACTGACCACAGATACGCAGTATTTT
CASSSGLTTDTQYF
>TRBJ2-1|TRBV27|TRBD2|NA
TGTGCCAGCAGTTCCCCCTGGGTTAGCGGGACCCTCGGTGAGCAGTTCTTC
CASSSPWVSGTLGEQFF
>TRBJ2-1|TRBV5-6|TRBD1|NA
TGTGCCAGCAGCTTCAAACCGGGACAGGGAACCAATGAGCAGTTCTTC
CASSFKPGQGTNEQFF
>TRBJ1-4|TRBV28|TRBD1|NA
TGTGCCAGCAGTTTATTCGGACAGGGGGCTGAAAAACTGTTTTTT
CASSLFGQGAEKLFF
>TRBJ2-5|TRBV7-6|NA|NA
TGTGCCAGCAGCCGTCACCAGGAGACCCAGTACTTC
CASSRHQETQYF
>TRBJ1-1|TRBV9|NA|NA
TGTGCCAGCAGCGTAGATGGCACGAATACTGAAGCTTTCTTT
CASSVDGTNTEAFF
>TRBJ1-2|TRBV6-5|NA|NA
TGTGCCAGCAGTTACTCCGGGGTTGCTAGGTTTTATGGCTACACCTTC
CASSYSGVARFYGYTF
>TRBJ1-6|TRBV4-1|NA|few
TGCGCCAGCAGCCAACCGACAGGCAATAATTCACCCCTCCACTTT
CASSQPTGNNSPLHF
>TRBJ1-1|TRBV7-2|NA|NA
TGTGCCAGCAGCTTAGACATCATGAACACTGAAGCTTTCTTT
CASSLDIMNTEAFF
>TRBJ2-7|TRBV4-1|TRBD2|NA
TGCGCCAGCAAAACTAGCGGGGGTCACGAGCAGTACTTC
CASKTSGGHEQYF
>TRBJ2-3|TRBV10-1|TRBD2|NA
TGCGCCAGCATCCTCCCGACAGCTAGCGGGAGGATCCCCGATACGCAGTATTTT
CASILPTASGRIPDTQYF
>TRBJ1-4|TRBV29-1|TRBD1|NA
TGCAGCGTTGAAGCCGAACAGGGGGCAGATGAAAAACTGTTTTTT
CSVEAEQGADEKLFF
>TRBJ2-1|TRBV6-5|TRBD1|NA
TGTGCCAGCCGGAACAGGGGGAACAATGAGCAGTTCTTC
CASRNRGNNEQFF
>TRBJ1-5|TRBV5-4|NA|NA
TGTGCCAGCAGCTTAGGGGGGGGAAATCAGCCCCAGCATTTT
CASSLGGGNQPQHF
>TRBJ2-1|TRBV5-1|NA|NA
TGCGCCAGCAGATCAGACACCCACAATGAGCAGTTCTTC
CASRSDTHNEQFF
>TRBJ1-1|TRBV5-1|NA|NA
TGCGCCAGCAGCCCAACAAACCGAAACACTGAAGCTTTCTTT
CASSPTNRNTEAFF
>TRBJ2-2|TRBV5-4|NA|NA
TGTGCCAGCAGCCAATCTATCGGGTTCACCGGGGAGCTGTTTTTT
CASSQSIGFTGELFF
>TRBJ2-1|TRBV5-4|TRBD1|once
TGTGCCAGCAGCCCGGGACAGGGATCATACAATGAGCAGTTCTTC
CASSPGQGSYNEQFF
>TRBJ2-5|TRBV7-7|NA|NA
TGTGCTAGCAGCTCAACAGGGTACCAAGAGACCCAGTACTTC
CASSSTGYQETQYF
>TRBJ2-7|TRBV15|NA|NA
TGTGCCACCAGCCCCCGAGGCCGACTACCAGTATCCTACGAGCAGTACTTC
CATSPRGRLPVSYEQYF
>TRBJ2-7|TRBV6-1|TRBD1|NA
TGTGCCAGCAGTCCTCCCGGGACAGCCTCCTACGAGCAGTACTTC
CASSPPGTASYEQYF
>TRBJ2-7|TRBV7-2|NA|NA
TGTGCCAGCAGCCGTAACTACGAGCAGTACTTC
CASSRNYEQYF
>TRBJ2-5|TRBV9|TRBD2|NA
TGTGCCAGCAGTGGGGGTTTGCTAGCGGGCCAAGAGACCCAGTACTTC
CASSGGLLAGQETQYF
>TRBJ1-2|TRBV7-2|NA|few
TGTGCCAGCACCCGTGGGGGGTCAACGATCGGCTACACCTTC
CASTRGGSTIGYTF
>TRBJ2-5|TRBV27|NA|few
TGTGCCAGCAGTCCAGGCGGTGGGTTACAGGGTCGGGAGACCCAGTACTTC
CASSPGGGLQGRETQYF
>TRBJ1-1|TRBV19|NA|NA
TGTGCCAGTAGTATGCGGGGGGCTGTGTTTACCACTGAAGCTTTCTTT
CASSMRGAVFTTEAFF
>TRBJ1-5|TRBV9|TRBD1|NA
TGTGCCAGCAGCCTGAAGGGGACAGTCTACCCTGACGGGGATCAGCCCCAGCATTTT
CASSLKGTVYPDGDQPQHF
>TRBJ2-7|TRBV6-5|NA|NA
TGTGCCAGCACCTACAACGCGGCCCACTACGAGCAGTACTTC
CASTYNAAHYEQYF
>TRBJ2-1|TRBV21-1|NA|few
TGTGCCAGCAGCAACAAGCGGGGGGCACCCTCCTACAATGAGCAGTTCTTC
CASSNKRGAPSYNEQFF